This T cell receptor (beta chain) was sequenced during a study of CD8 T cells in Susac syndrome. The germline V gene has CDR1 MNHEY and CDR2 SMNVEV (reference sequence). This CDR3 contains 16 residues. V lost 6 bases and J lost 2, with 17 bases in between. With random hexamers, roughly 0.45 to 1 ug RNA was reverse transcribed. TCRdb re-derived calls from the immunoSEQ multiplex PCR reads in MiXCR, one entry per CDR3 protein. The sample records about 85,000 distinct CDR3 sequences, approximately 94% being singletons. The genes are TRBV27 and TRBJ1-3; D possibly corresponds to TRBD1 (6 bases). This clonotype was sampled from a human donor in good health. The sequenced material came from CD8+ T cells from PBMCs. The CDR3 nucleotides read TGTGCCAGCAGCATCGGGGGCGATGGTGCTGGAAACACCATATATTTT. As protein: CASSIGGDGAGNTIYF.